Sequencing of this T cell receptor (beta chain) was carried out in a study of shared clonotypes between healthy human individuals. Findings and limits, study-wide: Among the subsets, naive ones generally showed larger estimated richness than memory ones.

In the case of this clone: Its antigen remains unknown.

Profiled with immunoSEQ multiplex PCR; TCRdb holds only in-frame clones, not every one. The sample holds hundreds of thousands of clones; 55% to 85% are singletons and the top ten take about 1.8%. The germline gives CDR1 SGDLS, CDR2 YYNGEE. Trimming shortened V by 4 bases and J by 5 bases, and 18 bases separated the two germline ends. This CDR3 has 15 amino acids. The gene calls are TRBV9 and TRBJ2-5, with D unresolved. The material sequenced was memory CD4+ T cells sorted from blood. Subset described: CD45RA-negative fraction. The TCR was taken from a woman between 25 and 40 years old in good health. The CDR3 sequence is CASSPSSGFRETQYF. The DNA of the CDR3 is TGTGCCAGCAGCCCTTCGTCGGGTTTTAGGGAGACCCAGTACTTC.